A single sample gave rise to the 23 T cell receptor beta chains below, sequenced in a study of blood T cell repertoires in COVID-19. The method was immunoSEQ multiplex PCR; TCRdb's version includes in-frame clones alone and lacks a portion of them. The data contain roughly 260,000 clones, less than 85% of them singletons. The sample was peripheral blood. The receptor set was obtained from a woman between 18 and 30 years old with acute or convalescent COVID-19.

The chain uses TRBV2 and TRBJ1-4; 7 positions match TRBD1. The germline V gene has CDR1 SNHLY and CDR2 FYNNEI. V was pared by 8 bases and J by 4 bases, with 10 bases of the junction left unmatched. CDR3 length: 15 residues. The CDR3 DNA sequence: TGTGCCAGCCGGGTACAGGGGTTTAATAATGAAAAACTGTTTTTT. Translating gives CASRVQGFNNEKLFF.

The CDR3 region has the DNA TGTGCCAGCAGCGTAGGACAGCCGGGCTATGGCTACACCTTC. This gives the protein CASSVGQPGYGYTF. The V call is TRBV9, the J call TRBJ1-2, with D possibly being TRBD1 (5 bases). Trimming stripped 0 bases from V and 4 bases from J, with 10 bases between. The CDR3 spans 14 residues. Per the germline V gene, CDR1 is SGDLS and CDR2 is YYNGEE.

This sequence joins TRBV6-5 and TRBJ2-2; TRBD1 aligns across 8 bases. CDR1 and CDR2 from the germline V gene are MNHEY and SVGAGI. Trimming cost V 4 bases and J 2 bases; bases outside gene matches: 3. The CDR3 is 15 amino acids. Here the CDR3 reads CASSLGQDNTGELFF. CDR3 nucleotides: TGTGCCAGCAGTTTGGGACAGGATAACACCGGGGAGCTGTTTTTT.

V gene TRBV10-2 combines with J gene TRBJ2-7, with 12 bases that match TRBD2. The germline V gene encodes CDR1 WSHSY and CDR2 SAAADI. The CDR3 consists of 15 residues. V lost 0 bases and J lost 6; bases outside the gene matches: 3. The CDR3 is CASSESGLAGAEQYF. CDR3 DNA sequence: TGCGCCAGCAGTGAGTCGGGACTAGCGGGTGCCGAGCAGTACTTC.

The V call is TRBV5-1, the J call TRBJ2-7; 9 bases are a match to TRBD2. The CDR3 runs to 17 residues. Germline assignment: CDR1 SGHRS and CDR2 YFSETQ. Trimming cost V 1 base and J 2 bases; bases outside gene matches: 10. In DNA, the CDR3 is TGCGCCAGCAGCTTGTTTAGCGGGAGCTGGGAGACCTACGAGCAGTACTTC. Protein product: CASSLFSGSWETYEQYF. The full variable domain, rest sourced from reference TRBV5-1 and TRBJ2-7, is KAGVTQTPRYLIKTRGQQVTLSCSPISGHRSVSWYQQTPGQGLQFLFEYFSETQRNKGNFPGRFSGRQFSNSRSEMNVSTLELGDSALYLCASSLFSGSWETYEQYFGPGTRLTVT.

The chain is built from TRBV11-2 and TRBJ2-7, with 8 nucleotides matching TRBD1. The CDR3 is 15 residues long. Trimming cost V 5 bases and J 3 bases; bases outside gene matches: 9. Germline CDR1 SGHAT, CDR2 FQNNGV. As DNA, the CDR3 is TGTGCCAGCAGCCGAGACAGGGGATCTCTCTACGAGCAGTACTTC. It yields the protein CASSRDRGSLYEQYF.

V is TRBV30 and J is TRBJ1-5; D possibly corresponds to TRBD1 (5 bases). The V and J ends lost 0 bases and 6 bases respectively, with 12 bases between them. CDR3 length equals 14 residues. CDR1 is GTSNPN, CDR2 SVGIG, per germline (reference sequence). The CDR3 sequence: CAWSVLGGSQPQHF. CDR3 bases: TGTGCCTGGAGTGTACTGGGGGGGAGTCAGCCCCAGCATTTT.

In its sample, this clone was seen once. This chain uses TRBV2 with TRBJ1-2; D is unresolved. V gave up 6 bases and J gave up 3 bases, with 14 bases separating them. Germline lookup yields CDR1 SNHLY and CDR2 FYNNEI. The CDR3 loop spans 14 amino acids. CDR3 DNA sequence: TGTGCCAGCAGCCTTAAACACTACGACTATGGCTACACCTTC. This gives the protein CASSLKHYDYGYTF. The variable domain in full, completed from reference TRBV2 and TRBJ1-2, reads EPEVTQTPSHQVTQMGQEVILRCVPISNHLYFYWYRQILGQKVEFLVSFYNNEISEKSEIFDDQFSVERPDGSNFTLKIRSTKLEDSAMYFCASSLKHYDYGYTFGSGTRLTVV.

This chain links TRBV28 with TRBJ1-3, with a weak D call TRBD1 (5 bases). Germline lookup yields CDR1 MDHEN and CDR2 SYDVKM. V was pared by 5 bases and J by 4 bases, with 12 bases between. There are 14 residues in the CDR3. The CDR3 DNA reads as TGTGCCAGCAGTCTCCGGGACTTGGGAAACACCATATATTTT. Its protein product is CASSLRDLGNTIYF.

This clone has just a few counts. The chain uses TRBV6-2 or TRBV6-3 and TRBJ2-1, with 7 bases that match TRBD2. The V segment lost 5 bases and the J segment 1 base; nucleotides outside the gene matches: 11. CDR3 length: 17 residues. Germline-derived CDR1 and CDR2 are MNHEY and SVGEGT. CDR3 sequence reads: CASSPLLAGTSYNEQFF. DNA of the CDR3: TGTGCCAGCAGTCCCCTCTTAGCGGGTACGTCCTACAATGAGCAGTTCTTC.

The chain uses TRBV18 and TRBJ2-3; the match to TRBD1 covers 12 bases. The CDR3 extends over 16 amino acids. Trimming at V came to 3 bases and at J to 4 bases, leaving 5 bases not matched to a gene. Germline-derived CDR1 and CDR2 are KGHSH and LQKENI. In nucleotides, the CDR3 is TGTGCCAGCTCACCCCGCGGGACAGGGGGCCCAGATACGCAGTATTTT. This encodes CASSPRGTGGPDTQYF.

J is TRBJ2-2 and V is TRBV7-3; the match to TRBD2 covers 10 bases. The germline V gene encodes CDR1 SGHTA and CDR2 FQGTGA. Trimming cost V 2 bases and J 4 bases; bases outside gene matches: 4. The CDR3 has 16 residues. CDR3 coding DNA: TGTGCCAGCAGCTTAGTTCCTAGCGGGAGCACCGGGGAGCTGTTTTTT. Translating it yields CASSLVPSGSTGELFF.

Many counts were recorded for this clone. The chain employs TRBV11-2 and TRBJ2-2; maybe TRBD2 (5 bases). V gave up 4 bases and J gave up 5 bases, with 11 bases separating them. The CDR3 is made up of 14 amino acids. Per the germline V gene, CDR1 is SGHAT and CDR2 is FQNNGV. The CDR3 bases are TGTGCCAGCAGCTCGGTGGCGGGTACCGGGGAGCTGTTTTTT. It specifies CASSSVAGTGELFF. Based on the CDR3 plus reference TRBV11-2 and TRBJ2-2, the full variable domain is EAGVAQSPRYKIIEKRQSVAFWCNPISGHATLYWYQQILGQGPKLLIQFQNNGVVDDSQLPKDRFSAERLKGVDSTLKIQPAKLEDSAVYLCASSSVAGTGELFFGEGSRLTVL.

This chain's CDR3 is CASSPRGDRGTEAFF. In nucleotides, the CDR3 is TGTGCCAGCTCACCTCGGGGGGACAGGGGCACTGAAGCTTTCTTT. The genes are TRBV18 and TRBJ1-1; 10 bases are a match to TRBD1. The CDR3 is 15 amino acids. Germline V gene sequence: CDR1 KGHSH, CDR2 LQKENI. The ends lost 3 bases at V and 4 bases at J; junction bases unmatched: 5.

This clone occurred once. The gene calls are TRBV9 and TRBJ2-1; no definite D call. Deletions cut 4 bases from V and 4 bases from J, with 15 bases between. The CDR3 consists of 15 residues. Germline CDR1 and CDR2: SGDLS and YYNGEE. The CDR3 DNA reads as TGTGCCAGCAGCCCATTTGGCGGCCAATACAATGAGCAGTTCTTC. It encodes CASSPFGGQYNEQFF.

V gene TRBV5-1 combines with J gene TRBJ1-2; 8 positions agree with TRBD1. This CDR3 has 13 amino acids. From germline, CDR1 is SGHRS and CDR2 YFSETQ. Trimming took 4 bases from V and 8 from J; bases not matched to a gene: 7. The CDR3 loop reads CASSTTGAGGYTF. As DNA, the CDR3 is TGCGCCAGCAGCACGACAGGGGCAGGGGGCTACACCTTC.

The J gene is TRBJ2-4, the V gene TRBV4-1, with D tentatively TRBD2 (5 bases). Germline CDR1 MGHRA, CDR2 YSYEKL. The CDR3 loop spans 18 amino acids. Trimming left V 1 base short and J 0 bases short, with 16 bases between. The CDR3 reads CASSQGAGLALAKNIQYF. DNA for the CDR3: TGCGCCAGCAGCCAAGGGGCGGGTCTAGCCTTAGCCAAAAACATTCAGTACTTC.

Ten or more counts support this clone. This sequence joins TRBV4-3 and TRBJ2-1; 7 bases align to TRBD2. Germline V gene data show CDR1 as LGHNA and CDR2 as YSLEER. V lost 0 bases, J lost 4 bases, and 9 bases stayed unmatched. This CDR3 is built from 17 residues. CDR3 nucleotide sequence: TGCGCCAGCAGCCAAGAACTTCCGGGACTATTATACAATGAGCAGTTCTTC. It yields the protein CASSQELPGLLYNEQFF.

This chain connects TRBV7-9 to TRBJ1-1, with 7 bases identical to TRBD1. Germline V lookup: CDR1 SEHNR, CDR2 FQNEAQ (reference sequence). Unmatched junction bases numbered 7, after V lost 5 bases and J lost 4 bases. The CDR3 has 14 residues. The CDR3 region is CASSKPDRITEAFF. The CDR3 region has the DNA TGTGCCAGCAGCAAACCGGACAGGATCACTGAAGCTTTCTTT.

The V gene is TRBV10-3, the J gene TRBJ1-2, with D possibly TRBD1 on 6 matching bases. The CDR3 totals 15 residues. V was cut by 4 bases and J by 3 bases, with 15 bases left in between. The germline gives CDR1 ENHRY, CDR2 SYGVKD. This CDR3 reads CAISASTGPDYGYTF. DNA for the CDR3: TGTGCCATCAGTGCGTCGACAGGCCCCGACTATGGCTACACCTTC.

CDR3 region: CASSHQGLNSGANVLTF. The CDR3 nucleotides are TGTGCCAGCAGCCACCAGGGGCTCAACTCTGGGGCCAACGTCCTGACTTTC. The rearrangement uses TRBV3-1 (or the pseudogene TRBV3-2) and TRBJ2-6, with D possibly being TRBD1 (6 bases). Germline V gene lookup returns CDR1 LGHDT and CDR2 YNNKEL (reference sequence). This CDR3 has 17 amino acids. V was trimmed by 3 bases and J by 0 bases, leaving 12 bases between them.

The gene calls are TRBV29-1 and TRBJ2-2; D possibly corresponds to TRBD1 (6 bases). CDR3 length equals 14 residues. Germline V CDR1 and CDR2: SQVTM, ANQGSEA. V was pared by 8 bases and J by 4 bases, with 17 bases between. Here the CDR3 reads CSFTPRDTTGELFF. The CDR3 DNA is TGCAGCTTCACTCCCCGGGACACCACCGGGGAGCTGTTTTTT.

V and J are TRBV5-5 and TRBJ2-1, with 11 bases fitting TRBD2. This CDR3 contains 14 residues. V dropped 4 bases and J dropped 14; count of bases not matched to a gene: 11. Looked up from germline, CDR1 is SGHKS and CDR2 is YYEKEE (reference sequence). Here the CDR3 reads CASSPATSGKGKFF. As DNA, the CDR3 is TGTGCCAGCAGCCCTGCGACTAGCGGGAAAGGGAAGTTCTTC. Full variable domain (outside the CDR3, taken from reference TRBV5-5 and TRBJ2-1): DAGVTQSPTHLIKTRGQQVTLRCSPISGHKSVSWYQQVLGQGPQFIFQYYEKEERGRGNFPDRFSARQFPNYSSELNVNALLLGDSALYLCASSPATSGKGKFFGPGTRLTVL.